This TCR beta chain was sequenced for a study of identical twins. V lost 3 bases and J 2 bases, leaving 11 bases between the germline ends. The CDR3 is 14 residues long. Remarks on this clonotype: Its matching antigen is unknown.

Notes on the study in general: Carriage of fewer insertions was seen in abundant cord blood beta clonotypes, whereas memory repertoires showed none.

From the 5' RACE reads, TCRdb called clonotypes with MiXCR, one entry per CDR3 protein. The data contain around 230,000 distinct CDR3 sequences, 5.5% to 7.5% of them singletons. This sample also belongs to another study, concerning T cells expressing NK-cell markers.

The receptor was derived from a woman aged 18-30 years in good health. The chain uses TRBV12-3 or TRBV12-4 and TRBJ2-7; D uncertain. What was sequenced was CD8+ T cells sorted from blood. CDR3 loop: CASSLAGATYEQYF. The CDR3 nucleotides read TGTGCCAGCAGTTTGGCAGGAGCCACCTACGAGCAGTACTTC.